This TCR beta chain was profiled in a study of T cells in Graves' hyperthyroidism and ophthalmopathy. Findings and caveats of the study: Before onset, by a median of around six months, the model predicted ophthalmopathy. Stable hyperthyroidism was told apart from ophthalmopathy by a model built on 13 V-J features. Appearing also in blood were most of the thyroid clonotypes expanded above 0.001.

The CDR3 runs to 14 residues. Trimming shortened V by 3 bases and J by 0 bases, and 6 bases separated the two germline ends. The diagnoses drew upon clinical symptoms, serum thyroxine and TRAb, thyroid ultrasound and orbital computed tomography. This clonotype was seen at least ten times. What it binds is unknown. From RNA transcripts, TCR beta CDR3 regions were amplified. During a first-round RT-PCR of the TCR CDR3, the HTBI primer set was used. Each CDR3 protein is one row after TCRdb ran MiXCR on the multiplex PCR reads. Here the sample spans about 570,000 distinct CDR3 sequences, approximately 44% being singletons.

Sequencing used peripheral blood or thyroid tissue (not recorded which). The clonotype originates from an adult woman with Graves' disease, either hyperthyroidism or ophthalmopathy (not recorded which). The chain is built from TRBV12-3 or TRBV12-4 and TRBJ1-3; the D is unclear. CDR3 amino acids: CASSFTSSGNTIYF. CDR3 bases: TGTGCCAGCAGTTTTACGTCCTCTGGAAACACCATATATTTT.